This is a list of T cell receptor beta chains from one sample in a study of T cells in Graves' hyperthyroidism and ophthalmopathy. TCRdb itself ran the multiplex PCR reads through MiXCR, one entry per CDR3 protein. The data hold about 380,000 distinct CDR3 sequences, with roughly 20% observed a single time. The sample taken for sequencing was blood. The source is a man aged 18 to 30 with Graves' ophthalmopathy. Each CDR3 is given with its conserved first and last residue. The order of the fields is CDR3 protein, CDR3 DNA, clone size, D gene, V gene, J gene. The D gene is left open where the match is weak. The listing skips clone size in some rows; elsewhere it reads once, few, many or a size class.

cdr3_aa: CASSEEGAQPQHF
cdr3_nt: TGTGCCAGCAGTGAAGAGGGGGCTCAGCCCCAGCATTTT
clone_size: many
d_call: TRBD1
v_call: TRBV2
j_call: TRBJ1-5

cdr3_aa: CSGTAGDTQYF
cdr3_nt: TGCAGTGGTACGGCTGGAGATACGCAGTATTTT
clone_size: few
d_call: -
v_call: TRBV20-1
j_call: TRBJ2-3

cdr3_aa: CASRYGQGSEQYF
cdr3_nt: TGTGCCAGCAGATACGGACAGGGGAGCGAGCAGTACTTC
clone_size: many
d_call: TRBD1
v_call: TRBV7-9
j_call: TRBJ2-7

cdr3_aa: CASSLWRGATLDNEQFF
cdr3_nt: TGTGCCAGCAGTTTATGGCGGGGGGCTACCTTGGACAATGAGCAGTTCTTC
clone_size: many
d_call: TRBD2
v_call: TRBV28
j_call: TRBJ2-1

cdr3_aa: CSVGRDRDSNTIYF
cdr3_nt: TGCAGCGTTGGGAGAGACAGAGATTCAAACACCATATATTTT
clone_size: few
d_call: -
v_call: TRBV29-1
j_call: TRBJ1-3

cdr3_aa: CASSGGTPNTEAFF
cdr3_nt: TGTGCCAGCAGCGGCGGGACACCGAACACTGAAGCTTTCTTT
clone_size: -
d_call: -
v_call: TRBV5-8
j_call: TRBJ1-1

cdr3_aa: CASSLDSANTGELFF
cdr3_nt: TGCGCCAGCAGCTTAGACAGCGCGAACACCGGGGAGCTGTTTTTT
clone_size: many
d_call: -
v_call: TRBV5-1
j_call: TRBJ2-2

cdr3_aa: CASSQDGSDGQTINSPLHF
cdr3_nt: TGTGCCAGCAGCCAAGATGGGAGTGATGGACAGACCATTAATTCACCCCTCCACTTT
clone_size: few
d_call: -
v_call: TRBV4-2
j_call: TRBJ1-6

cdr3_aa: CASRPGLAGVETQYF
cdr3_nt: TGTGCCAGCAGGCCGGGACTAGCGGGGGTGGAGACCCAGTACTTC
clone_size: many
d_call: TRBD2
v_call: TRBV2
j_call: TRBJ2-5

cdr3_aa: CASSLRDGAKEQYF
cdr3_nt: TGCGCCAGCAGCTTGAGGGATGGAGCTAAAGAGCAGTACTTC
clone_size: many
d_call: -
v_call: TRBV5-1
j_call: TRBJ2-7

cdr3_aa: CASSQARAAGELFF
cdr3_nt: TGTGCCAGCAGCCAAGCGCGGGCTGCCGGGGAGCTGTTTTTT
clone_size: -
d_call: -
v_call: TRBV3-1
j_call: TRBJ2-2

cdr3_aa: CASSIGDGRNQPQHF
cdr3_nt: TGTGCCAGTAGTATTGGGGACGGACGCAATCAGCCCCAGCATTTT
clone_size: few
d_call: -
v_call: TRBV19
j_call: TRBJ1-5

cdr3_aa: CASSQQGANSPLHF
cdr3_nt: TGTGCCAGCAGCCAACAGGGGGCTAATTCACCCCTCCACTTT
clone_size: many
d_call: TRBD1
v_call: TRBV3-1
j_call: TRBJ1-6

cdr3_aa: CASRLDSRTPKETNEKLFF
cdr3_nt: TGCGCCAGCAGACTCGACTCCCGGACACCCAAAGAAACTAATGAAAAACTGTTTTTT
clone_size: -
d_call: -
v_call: TRBV5-1
j_call: TRBJ1-4

cdr3_aa: CSVGSARGETQYF
cdr3_nt: TGCAGTGTCGGAAGCGCCCGCGGAGAGACCCAGTACTTC
clone_size: once
d_call: -
v_call: TRBV20-1
j_call: TRBJ2-5

cdr3_aa: CASSLGLSAQYF
cdr3_nt: TGTGCCAGCAGCTTAGGCCTTAGTGCGCAGTACTTC
clone_size: -
d_call: -
v_call: TRBV7-9
j_call: TRBJ2-7

cdr3_aa: CASRAGSSYNSPLHF
cdr3_nt: TGTGCCAGCAGGGCAGGCAGCTCCTATAATTCACCCCTCCACTTT
clone_size: few
d_call: -
v_call: TRBV2
j_call: TRBJ1-6

cdr3_aa: CASSPFGGAKNIQYF
cdr3_nt: TGTGCCAGCAGCCCCTTTGGGGGGGCCAAAAACATTCAGTACTTC
clone_size: many
d_call: -
v_call: TRBV13
j_call: TRBJ2-4

cdr3_aa: CASSPPGDDEQYF
cdr3_nt: TGTGCCAGCAGCCCTCCCGGGGATGACGAGCAGTACTTC
clone_size: many
d_call: -
v_call: TRBV6-1
j_call: TRBJ2-7

cdr3_aa: CSVAVYEQYF
cdr3_nt: TGCAGCGTTGCGGTATACGAGCAGTACTTC
clone_size: many
d_call: -
v_call: TRBV29-1
j_call: TRBJ2-7

cdr3_aa: CSVEDFSGANVLTF
cdr3_nt: TGCAGCGTTGAGGACTTTTCTGGGGCCAACGTCCTGACTTTC
clone_size: -
d_call: -
v_call: TRBV29-1
j_call: TRBJ2-6

cdr3_aa: CASSSSASGVTDTQYF
cdr3_nt: TGTGCCAGTAGTTCGAGCGCATCGGGGGTAACAGATACGCAGTATTTT
clone_size: -
d_call: -
v_call: TRBV19
j_call: TRBJ2-3

cdr3_aa: CASSYARDSLYEQYF
cdr3_nt: TGTGCCAGCAGTTACGCGCGGGACAGCCTTTACGAGCAGTACTTC
clone_size: once
d_call: -
v_call: TRBV6-5
j_call: TRBJ2-7

cdr3_aa: CASSLNILNEKLFF
cdr3_nt: TGTGCCAGCAGCCTTAACATCCTTAATGAAAAACTGTTTTTT
clone_size: once
d_call: -
v_call: TRBV6-1
j_call: TRBJ1-4

cdr3_aa: CASSPPRVRLMDTQYF
cdr3_nt: TGTGCCAGCAGCCCCCCCAGAGTAAGGCTCATGGATACGCAGTATTTT
clone_size: few
d_call: -
v_call: TRBV5-6
j_call: TRBJ2-3

cdr3_aa: CASSSTSTGESYGYTF
cdr3_nt: TGTGCCAGCAGCTCCACCTCGACAGGGGAATCCTATGGCTACACCTTC
clone_size: -
d_call: TRBD1
v_call: TRBV28
j_call: TRBJ1-2